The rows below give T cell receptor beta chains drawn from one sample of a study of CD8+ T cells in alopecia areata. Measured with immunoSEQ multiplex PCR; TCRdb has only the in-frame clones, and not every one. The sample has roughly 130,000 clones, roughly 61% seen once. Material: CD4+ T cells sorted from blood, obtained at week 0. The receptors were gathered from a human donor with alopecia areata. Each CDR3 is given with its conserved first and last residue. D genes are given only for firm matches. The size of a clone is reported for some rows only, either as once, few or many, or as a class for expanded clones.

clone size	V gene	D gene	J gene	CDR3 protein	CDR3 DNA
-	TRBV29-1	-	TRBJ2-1	CSVERLTPRGQFF	TGCAGCGTTGAGAGACTAACCCCCCGCGGACAGTTCTTC
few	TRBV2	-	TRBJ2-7	CASSRGSLYEQYF	TGTGCCAGCAGTCGGGGATCCCTCTACGAGCAGTACTTC
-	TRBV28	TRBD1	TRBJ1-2	CASSSEEGAQRLGYTF	TGTGCCAGCAGCTCCGAGGAGGGGGCGCAACGGCTAGGCTACACCTTC
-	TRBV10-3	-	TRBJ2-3	CAISESYDTQYF	TGTGCCATCAGTGAGTCATATGATACGCAGTATTTT
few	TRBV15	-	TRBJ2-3	CATSRDRQGTADTQYF	TGTGCCACCAGCAGAGATCGGCAGGGTACCGCAGATACGCAGTATTTT
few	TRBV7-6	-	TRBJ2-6	CASSARAGANVLTF	TGTGCCAGCAGCGCCAGGGCTGGGGCCAACGTCCTGACTTTC
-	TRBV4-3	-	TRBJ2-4	CASSQVLDSVNIQYF	TGCGCCAGCAGCCAAGTTCTTGACTCGGTGAACATTCAGTACTTC
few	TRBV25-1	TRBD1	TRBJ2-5	CASSEPPTGPGETQYF	TGTGCCAGCAGTGAACCGCCGACAGGGCCGGGAGAGACCCAGTACTTC
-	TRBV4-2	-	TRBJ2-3	CASSETGASGSDTQYF	TGTGCCAGCAGCGAAACAGGGGCTAGCGGGTCAGATACGCAGTATTTT
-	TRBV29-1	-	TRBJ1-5	CSASVGGGLNQPQHF	TGCAGCGCATCCGTCGGGGGGGGCCTCAATCAGCCCCAGCATTTT
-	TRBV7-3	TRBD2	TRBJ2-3	CASSLRPTSGSKTDTQYF	TGTGCCAGCAGCTTAAGGCCCACTAGCGGGAGTAAGACAGATACGCAGTATTTT
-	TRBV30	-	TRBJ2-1	CAWSVQRPPYNEQFF	TGTGCCTGGAGTGTACAGCGCCCACCCTACAATGAGCAGTTCTTC
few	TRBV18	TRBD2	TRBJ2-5	CASSYLAAGETQYF	TGTGCCAGCTCCTACCTAGCAGCGGGGGAGACCCAGTACTTC
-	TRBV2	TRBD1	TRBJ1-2	CARRVTGGNYGYTF	TGTGCCAGGAGAGTTACAGGGGGCAACTATGGCTACACCTTC
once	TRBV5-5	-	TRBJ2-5	CASSLWQETQYF	TGTGCCAGCAGCTTATGGCAAGAGACCCAGTACTTC
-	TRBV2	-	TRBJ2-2	CASSEVRGATPPF	TGTGCCAGCAGTGAAGTTAGGGGGGCGACTCCTCCTTTT
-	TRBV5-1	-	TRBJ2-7	CASSSQTSSYEQYF	TGCGCCAGCAGCTCGCAGACTAGCTCCTACGAGCAGTACTTC
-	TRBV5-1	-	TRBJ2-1	CASSLGMQGYDEQFF	TGCGCCAGCAGCTTGGGGATGCAAGGGTACGATGAGCAGTTCTTC
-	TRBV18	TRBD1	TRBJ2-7	CASSAGQGYEQYF	TGTGCCAGCTCAGCGGGACAGGGCTACGAGCAGTACTTC
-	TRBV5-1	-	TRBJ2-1	CASSHTGTPSYNEQFF	TGCGCCAGCAGTCATACCGGGACTCCGTCCTACAATGAGCAGTTCTTC
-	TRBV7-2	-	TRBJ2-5	CASSRNRETQYF	TGTGCCAGCAGCAGGAATCGGGAGACCCAGTACTTC
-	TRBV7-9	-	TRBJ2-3	CASSLGDRWTDTQYF	TGTGCCAGCAGCTTAGGGGACCGGTGGACAGATACGCAGTATTTT
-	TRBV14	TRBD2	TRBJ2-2	CASSQVAGLTGELFF	TGTGCCAGCAGCCAAGTAGCGGGACTCACCGGGGAGCTGTTTTTT
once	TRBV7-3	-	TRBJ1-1	CASSLQMNTEAFF	TGTGCCAGCAGCTTACAGATGAACACTGAAGCTTTCTTT
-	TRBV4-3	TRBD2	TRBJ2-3	CASSRSLAGLDTQYF	TGCGCCAGCAGCCGTTCACTAGCGGGTCTAGATACGCAGTATTTT
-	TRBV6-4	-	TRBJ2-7	CASVRCGGVQHYSYEQYF	TGTGCCAGCGTGAGGTGTGGCGGGGTCCAACATTACTCCTACGAGCAGTACTTC
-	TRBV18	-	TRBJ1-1	CASSPSLAGQGEAFF	TGTGCCAGCTCACCCTCTCTGGCAGGCCAAGGGGAAGCTTTCTTT